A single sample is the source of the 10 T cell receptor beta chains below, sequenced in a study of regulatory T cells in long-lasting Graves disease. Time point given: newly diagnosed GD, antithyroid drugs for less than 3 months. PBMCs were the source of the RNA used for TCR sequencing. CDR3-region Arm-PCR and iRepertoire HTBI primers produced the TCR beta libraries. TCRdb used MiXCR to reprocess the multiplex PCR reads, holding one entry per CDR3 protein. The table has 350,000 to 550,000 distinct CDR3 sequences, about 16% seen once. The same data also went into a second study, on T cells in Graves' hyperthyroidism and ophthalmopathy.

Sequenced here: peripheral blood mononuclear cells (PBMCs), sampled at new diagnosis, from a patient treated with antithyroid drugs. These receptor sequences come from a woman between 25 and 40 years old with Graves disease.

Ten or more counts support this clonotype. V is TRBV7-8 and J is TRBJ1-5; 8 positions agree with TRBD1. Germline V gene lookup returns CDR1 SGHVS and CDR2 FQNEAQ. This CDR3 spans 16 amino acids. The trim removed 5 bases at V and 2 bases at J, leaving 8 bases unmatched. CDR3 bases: TGTGCCAGCAGCAGCGGGACAGGAGGTGGCAATCAGCCCCAGCATTTT. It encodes CASSSGTGGGNQPQHF.

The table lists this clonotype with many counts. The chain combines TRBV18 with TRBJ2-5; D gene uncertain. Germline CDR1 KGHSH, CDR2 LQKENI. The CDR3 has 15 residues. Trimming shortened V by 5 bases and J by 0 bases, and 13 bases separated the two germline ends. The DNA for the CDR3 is TGTGCCAGCTCATCCCAGGTAGAGAACCAAGAGACCCAGTACTTC. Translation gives CASSSQVENQETQYF.

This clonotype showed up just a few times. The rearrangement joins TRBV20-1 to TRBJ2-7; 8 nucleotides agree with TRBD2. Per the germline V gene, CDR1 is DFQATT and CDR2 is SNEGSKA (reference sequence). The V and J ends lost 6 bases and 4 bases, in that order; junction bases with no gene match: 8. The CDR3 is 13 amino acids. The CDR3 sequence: CSAPSGSVYEQYF. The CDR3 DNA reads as TGCAGTGCCCCAAGCGGGAGTGTTTACGAGCAGTACTTC.

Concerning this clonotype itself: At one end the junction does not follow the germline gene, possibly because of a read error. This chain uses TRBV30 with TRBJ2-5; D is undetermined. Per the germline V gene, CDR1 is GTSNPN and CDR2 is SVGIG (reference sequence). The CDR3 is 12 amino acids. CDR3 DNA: TGTGCCTGGACCCAGGACGCGGAGACCCAGCACTTC. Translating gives CAWTQDAETQHF.

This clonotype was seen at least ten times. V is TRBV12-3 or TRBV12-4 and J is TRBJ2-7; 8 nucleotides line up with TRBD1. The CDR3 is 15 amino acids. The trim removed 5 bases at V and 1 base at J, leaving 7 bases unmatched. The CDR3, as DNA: TGTGCCAGCAGTACCAGGGGGCGGAAGTCCTACGAGCAGTACTTC. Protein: CASSTRGRKSYEQYF.

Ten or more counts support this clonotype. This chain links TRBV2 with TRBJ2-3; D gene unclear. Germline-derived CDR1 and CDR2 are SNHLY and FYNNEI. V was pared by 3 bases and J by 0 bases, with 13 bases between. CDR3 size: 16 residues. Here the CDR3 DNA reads TGTGCCAGCAGTGAGGGCCGCTCCATAAGCACAGATACGCAGTATTTT. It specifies CASSEGRSISTDTQYF.

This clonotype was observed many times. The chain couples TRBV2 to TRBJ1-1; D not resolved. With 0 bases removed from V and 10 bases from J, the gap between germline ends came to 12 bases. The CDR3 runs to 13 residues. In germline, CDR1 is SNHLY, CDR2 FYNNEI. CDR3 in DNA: TGTGCCAGCAGTGAAGCGGAGGATTCGACAGCTTTCTTT. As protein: CASSEAEDSTAFF. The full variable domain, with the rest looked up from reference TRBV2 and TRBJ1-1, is EPEVTQTPSHQVTQMGQEVILRCVPISNHLYFYWYRQILGQKVEFLVSFYNNEISEKSEIFDDQFSVERPDGSNFTLKIRSTKLEDSAMYFCASSEAEDSTAFFGQGTRLTVV.

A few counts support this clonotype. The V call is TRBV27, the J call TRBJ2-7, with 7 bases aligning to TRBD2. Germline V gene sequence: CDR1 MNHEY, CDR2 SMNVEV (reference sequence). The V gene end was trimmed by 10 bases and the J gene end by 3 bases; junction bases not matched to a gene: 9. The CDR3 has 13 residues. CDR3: CATRAGPGYEQYF. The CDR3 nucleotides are TGTGCCACCAGAGCGGGACCAGGCTACGAGCAGTACTTC.

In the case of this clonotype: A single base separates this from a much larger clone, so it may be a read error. The CDR3 region is CASRQRLTDLHGHTF. CDR3 nucleotides: TGTGCCAGCAGACAACGCTTGACGGATCTTCATGGCCACACCTTC. V is TRBV5-4 and J is TRBJ1-2; D unclear. CDR1 and CDR2 from the germline V gene are SGHNT and YYREEE (reference sequence). This CDR3 is built from 15 residues. Full variable domain (missing parts from reference TRBV5-4 and TRBJ1-2): ETGVTQSPTHLIKTRGQQVTLRCSSQSGHNTVSWYQQALGQGPQFIFQYYREEENGRGNFPPRFSGLQFPNYSSELNVNALELDDSALYLCASRQRLTDLHGHTFGSGTRLTVV.

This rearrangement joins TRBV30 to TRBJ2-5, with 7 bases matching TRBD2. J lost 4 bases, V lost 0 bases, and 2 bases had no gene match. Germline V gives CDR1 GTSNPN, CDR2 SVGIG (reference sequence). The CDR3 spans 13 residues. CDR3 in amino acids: CAWSVTGGETQYF. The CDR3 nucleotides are TGTGCCTGGAGTGTAACGGGGGGAGAGACCCAGTACTTC.